Given below is one TCR beta chain in context. The CDR3 covers 14 residues. The V gene's germline CDR1 is MNHNS and CDR2 SASEGT. V lost 2 bases to trimming and J lost 4 bases, with 12 bases between them. Amplification used 52 TRBV primers and 13 TRBJ primers. Generated by immunoSEQ multiplex PCR, the TCRdb table keeps only in-frame clones and is missing some. The sample holds just over 20,000 clones, more than 85% seen once. These data come from a study of regulatory T cells. The chain carries TRBV6-1 and TRBJ2-7; maybe TRBD2 (6 bases). The origin of this receptor is a child aged 2-15 years with CD3G deficiency. Source material: CD8+ T cells sorted from blood. The CDR3 loop is CASSEMDGGYEQYF. In DNA form, the CDR3 reads TGTGCCAGCAGTGAAATGGATGGAGGGTACGAGCAGTACTTC.